This T cell receptor beta chain was identified in a study of T-cell reconstitution after alpha-beta-depleted transplantation in children (dated by TCRdb to the mid-2010s). Background for the entire study: Using TCR repertoire profiling, the study quantitatively followed how T-cell immune reconstitution unfolded in children after TCRalphabeta/CD19-depleted allogeneic hematopoietic cell transplantation.

Compared with germline, V lacks 3 bases and J lacks 7 bases; bases without a gene match: 3. From its cysteine to its phenylalanine, the CDR3 spans 14 amino acids. The DNA shown is the 42-base CDR3, in frame from base 1. The library was generated by PCR. The instrument was an Illumina HiSeq 2500. Molecular barcoding was employed in the preparation of TCR libraries, with unique molecular identifiers being used to normalize TCRbeta repertoire quantification. Clones were called with MiXCR by TCRdb after fastp trimmed the public reads at Q25, and only in-frame beta chains were retained. Entries are consolidated by CDR3 protein sequence, retaining the most common genes and DNA. The sample includes some 290,000 distinct CDR3 sequences, with 9.9% observed a single time. 9.5% to 13% of the sample is taken by the ten largest. With regard to this clonotype: No cognate antigen has been identified for it. Base qualities are not at hand, and no much larger clone is one base apart.

The chain joins TRBV12-3 or TRBV12-4 to TRBJ1-2, with 12 bases matching TRBD1. The clonotype originates from a human donor who donated a stem cell graft to a child with SCID. The starting material was PBMCs from the stem cell graft donor, obtained from the stem cell graft. The DNA sequence is TGTGCCAGCAGTTTGGGGACAGGGGGCGCTGGCTACACCTTC. The encoded protein is CASSLGTGGAGYTF.